The 28 T cell receptor beta chains below were found in one sample sequenced in a study of blood T cell repertoires in COVID-19. Measured with immunoSEQ multiplex PCR; TCRdb has only the in-frame clones, and not every one. The sample contains about 170,000 clones, around 83% of which appear only once. The sequencing input was peripheral blood. The receptors stem from a woman between 65 and 79 years old who had recovered from COVID-19.

Of note for this clone: The sample contains more than one DNA sequence encoding this CDR3. The rearrangement joins TRBV5-1 to TRBJ1-2; 10 bases agree with TRBD1. The CDR3 consists of 14 residues. V trimming: 0 bases; J trimming: 5 bases; junction bases outside the gene matches: 1. Germline CDR1 is SGHRS and CDR2 is YFSETQ. CDR3 coding DNA: TGCGCCAGCAGCTTGGGGACAGGGGGTTATGGCTACACCTTC. Amino acid sequence: CASSLGTGGYGYTF.

The J gene is TRBJ2-5, the V gene TRBV4-2, with TRBD2 matching 7 bases. The junction had 16 bases not matched to a gene; V was cut back by 4 bases and J by 2 bases. This CDR3 is 18 amino acids long. Germline assignment: CDR1 LGHNA and CDR2 YNFKEQ. The CDR3 DNA reads as TGTGCCAGCAGCCCCCGCGGGGGTAGCCACACTCTACAAGAGACCCAGTACTTC. Amino acids: CASSPRGGSHTLQETQYF.

V is TRBV5-5 and J is TRBJ2-3, with 7 bases identical to TRBD2. V dropped 4 bases and J dropped 5; count of bases not matched to a gene: 22. Germline values: CDR1 SGHKS, CDR2 YYEKEE (reference sequence). This CDR3 has 19 amino acids. The CDR3 loop reads CASSPRGGYGSDEGDTQYF. The CDR3 nucleotides are TGTGCCAGCAGCCCCCGCGGGGGATATGGTAGCGACGAGGGAGATACGCAGTATTTT.

J is TRBJ2-5 and V is TRBV7-9; no clear D. The V and J ends lost 4 bases and 5 bases respectively, with 8 bases between them. CDR3 length: 12 residues. Germline assignment: CDR1 SEHNR and CDR2 FQNEAQ (reference sequence). The CDR3 region is CASSSAGETQYF. DNA for the CDR3: TGTGCCAGCAGCTCAGCCGGGGAGACCCAGTACTTC.

The J gene is TRBJ2-3, the V gene TRBV15; the match to TRBD2 covers 9 bases. The CDR3 runs to 16 residues. Germline loops: CDR1 LNHNV, CDR2 YYDKDF (reference sequence). With 1 base clipped from V and 0 bases from J, the junction kept 2 bases outside the gene matches. The CDR3 sequence is CATSRASGASTDTQYF. The DNA for the CDR3 is TGTGCCACCAGCAGAGCTAGCGGGGCCAGCACAGATACGCAGTATTTT.

The V call is TRBV4-2, the J call TRBJ1-2, with 7 bases aligning to TRBD1. Per the germline V gene, CDR1 is LGHNA and CDR2 is YNFKEQ. The CDR3 sequence is 16 residues long. V gave up 4 bases and J gave up 0 bases; unmatched junction bases: 8. For the CDR3, the DNA is TGTGCCAGCAGCCCGGGCGGGACAGATACTAACTATGGCTACACCTTC. Residues: CASSPGGTDTNYGYTF.

The rearrangement uses TRBV3-1 (or the pseudogene TRBV3-2) and TRBJ2-6, with TRBD2 as a possible D gene (6 bases). Germline CDR1 is LGHDT and CDR2 is YNNKEL (reference sequence). Trimming took off 7 bases at V and 4 bases at J, with 14 bases between the two ends. The CDR3 is 15 amino acids. The CDR3 coding sequence is TGTGCCAGCACCCCCGGGGGTCTCGGGGCCAACGTCCTGACTTTC. Translation gives CASTPGGLGANVLTF.

The rearrangement joins TRBV27 to TRBJ2-2; D remains unclear. V lost 6 bases and J lost 5, with 7 bases in between. Germline values: CDR1 MNHEY, CDR2 SMNVEV (reference sequence). CDR3 length: 12 residues. The CDR3 DNA sequence: TGTGCCAGCAGCCGGTGGACCGGGGAGCTGTTTTTT. It specifies CASSRWTGELFF.

The rearrangement links TRBV27 to TRBJ2-5; D may be TRBD2 (6 bases). The CDR3 consists of 14 residues. Trimming stripped 6 bases from V and 5 bases from J, with 16 bases between. The germline V gene encodes CDR1 MNHEY and CDR2 SMNVEV (reference sequence). The CDR3 coding sequence is TGTGCCAGCAGCCCGCGGGGCCCCGTGGAGACCCAGTACTTC. As protein: CASSPRGPVETQYF.

The chain employs TRBV2 and TRBJ1-6; D is unclear. Trimming stripped 1 base from V and 5 bases from J, with 9 bases between. In germline, CDR1 is SNHLY, CDR2 FYNNEI. The CDR3 totals 15 residues. CDR3 nucleotides: TGTGCCAGCAGTGAAGGGCCACAGCATAATTCACCCCTCCACTTT. Translating it yields CASSEGPQHNSPLHF. The whole variable domain, filled in from reference TRBV2 and TRBJ1-6, reads EPEVTQTPSHQVTQMGQEVILRCVPISNHLYFYWYRQILGQKVEFLVSFYNNEISEKSEIFDDQFSVERPDGSNFTLKIRSTKLEDSAMYFCASSEGPQHNSPLHFGNGTRLTVT.

V gene TRBV4-1 combines with J gene TRBJ1-6; D may be TRBD1 (5 bases). Germline CDR1 MGHRA, CDR2 YSYEKL. The V and J ends lost 4 bases and 7 bases respectively, with 14 bases between them. The CDR3 sequence is 15 residues long. This chain's CDR3 is CASSLWGSKNSPLHF. CDR3 bases: TGCGCCAGCAGCCTATGGGGCAGCAAAAATTCACCCCTCCACTTT.

The chain is built from TRBV7-7 and TRBJ2-3; 8 bases fit TRBD2. There are 16 residues in the CDR3. The V gene's germline CDR1 is SSHAT and CDR2 FNYEAQ (reference sequence). The junction had 7 bases not matched to a gene; V was cut back by 5 bases and J by 0 bases. The CDR3 DNA reads TGTGCCAGCAGCCCGCTGCTAGCGGGCAGCACAGATACGCAGTATTTT. This encodes CASSPLLAGSTDTQYF.

This clone has a handful of counts. The chain carries TRBV2 and TRBJ2-2, with D possibly matching TRBD1 (5 bases). CDR3 size: 15 residues. Germline CDR1 reads SNHLY; CDR2 reads FYNNEI. Trimming took 6 bases from V and 5 from J, leaving 16 bases between them. The CDR3 DNA follows: TGTGCCAGCAGGCGCGACAGAAGCCCGACCGGGGAGCTGTTTTTT. Residues: CASRRDRSPTGELFF.

The genes are TRBV5-4 and TRBJ2-5; the D gene is possibly TRBD2 (5 bases). The CDR3 contains 14 residues. The germline V and J ends were trimmed by 3 bases and 1 base, with 10 bases remaining between them. The germline CDR1 and CDR2 sequences are SGHNT and YYREEE (reference sequence). CDR3 residues: CASSSPGSQETQYF. The CDR3 region has the DNA TGTGCCAGCAGCTCGCCGGGGAGCCAAGAGACCCAGTACTTC.

The chain employs TRBV28 and TRBJ2-1; D is possibly TRBD2 (6 bases). The CDR3 covers 13 residues. Trimming cost V 3 bases and J 9 bases, with 12 bases left between them. Germline assignment: CDR1 MDHEN and CDR2 SYDVKM. The CDR3 here is CASSLGGVTEQFF. As DNA, the CDR3 is TGTGCCAGCAGTTTGGGAGGTGTGACTGAGCAGTTCTTC.

J is TRBJ2-2 and V is TRBV29-1, with TRBD1 matching over 10 bases. From germline, CDR1 is SQVTM and CDR2 ANQGSEA. The CDR3 contains 14 residues. Trimming at V came to 7 bases and at J to 4 bases, leaving 6 bases not matched to a gene. DNA of the CDR3: TGCAGCGGAGGGACAGGGGTCTTCACCGGGGAGCTGTTTTTT. Its translation is CSGGTGVFTGELFF.

The chain has TRBV7-3 and TRBJ1-1; 9 bases fit TRBD1. The CDR3 totals 15 residues. Germline CDR1 and CDR2: SGHTA and FQGTGA. The ends lost 5 bases at V and 5 bases at J; junction bases unmatched: 9. The CDR3 region has the DNA TGTGCCAGCAGCCCTCAGGGACAGGGTGGAACTGAAGCTTTCTTT. It yields the protein CASSPQGQGGTEAFF.

Here the CDR3 DNA reads TGTGCCAGCCGGGACAGGAGATATGGCTACACCTTC. Its protein is CASRDRRYGYTF. V usage is TRBV2 and J usage is TRBJ1-2, with TRBD1 matching 8 bases. Trimming took 8 bases from V and 5 from J; bases not matched to a gene: 4. CDR3 length equals 12 residues. Germline V gene sequence: CDR1 SNHLY, CDR2 FYNNEI.

The chain uses TRBV11-3 and TRBJ2-2, with D possibly being TRBD2 (6 bases). Per the germline V gene, CDR1 is SGHNT and CDR2 is YENEEA. V lost 1 base, J lost 7 bases, and 13 bases lay in between. CDR3 length equals 15 residues. DNA of the CDR3: TGTGCCAGCAGCTTAGGCGGGATGATGGGCGGGGAGCTGTTTTTT. Translating it yields CASSLGGMMGGELFF.

CDR3 in DNA: TGTGCCATCAGTGAGTCTCTTTGGCAGGGGAGCGAAAAACTGTTTTTT. Its translation is CAISESLWQGSEKLFF. V usage is TRBV10-3 and J usage is TRBJ1-4, with D perhaps matching TRBD1 (6 bases). Germline loops: CDR1 ENHRY, CDR2 SYGVKD. Between the trimmed V and J ends, which lost 0 bases and 8 bases, there was a span of 16 bases. CDR3 length equals 16 residues.

The gene calls are TRBV18 and TRBJ1-5, with 7 bases matching TRBD1. The J segment lost 6 bases and the V segment lost 3 bases, leaving 5 bases of the junction unmatched. This CDR3 is built from 14 residues. Germline values: CDR1 KGHSH, CDR2 LQKENI. The CDR3 loop is CASSPTGDSQPQHF. CDR3 DNA: TGTGCCAGCTCACCCACAGGGGATAGTCAGCCCCAGCATTTT. The full variable domain, with the rest looked up from reference TRBV18 and TRBJ1-5, is NAGVMQNPRHLVRRRGQEARLRCSPMKGHSHVYWYRQLPEEGLKFMVYLQKENIIDESGMPKERFSAEFPKEGPSILRIQQVVRGDSAAYFCASSPTGDSQPQHFGDGTRLSIL.

The J gene is TRBJ2-1, the V gene TRBV9; D is uncertain. From germline, CDR1 is SGDLS and CDR2 YYNGEE. V was trimmed by 0 bases and J by 2 bases, leaving 15 bases between them. The CDR3 extends over 17 amino acids. CDR3 sequence (DNA): TGTGCCAGCAGCGTAGTTGGTGGTAGCCAAACCTACAATGAGCAGTTCTTC. It specifies CASSVVGGSQTYNEQFF.

The V gene is TRBV2, the J gene TRBJ2-1; TRBD2 might be the D (6 bases). CDR1 is SNHLY, CDR2 FYNNEI, per germline. Between the trimmed V and J ends, which lost 11 bases and 2 bases, there was a span of 13 bases. The CDR3 has 13 residues. This CDR3 is CAGRRGTYNEQFF. CDR3 nucleotide sequence: TGTGCCGGCCGACGGGGGACCTACAATGAGCAGTTCTTC.

The chain carries TRBV27 and TRBJ2-2; 9 positions agree with TRBD2. The germline V gene encodes CDR1 MNHEY and CDR2 SMNVEV (reference sequence). Germline trimming cut 1 base from V and 6 bases from J; bases unmatched to any gene: 12. The CDR3 totals 18 residues. DNA for the CDR3: TGTGCCAGCAGTTTATGGGGGAATCCGAGCGGGAGGCCCGGGGAGCTGTTTTTT. This translates into CASSLWGNPSGRPGELFF.

The rearrangement uses TRBV7-9 and TRBJ2-1; D is undetermined. The CDR3 runs 12 residues. V was clipped by 5 bases and J by 5 bases, with 7 bases between them. CDR1 is SEHNR, CDR2 FQNEAQ, per germline (reference sequence). The chain's CDR3 is CASSRWHNEQFF. CDR3 nucleotides: TGTGCCAGCAGCCGATGGCACAATGAGCAGTTCTTC.

The genes are TRBV10-3 and TRBJ2-6; D is unclear. V lost 4 bases and J 0 bases, leaving 10 bases between the germline ends. Germline CDR1 and CDR2: ENHRY and SYGVKD. There are 16 residues in the CDR3. Here the CDR3 reads CAISGPATSGANVLTF. CDR3 coding DNA: TGTGCCATCAGTGGGCCCGCCACCTCTGGGGCCAACGTCCTGACTTTC.

The chain has TRBV12-5 and TRBJ1-1; D not certain. The CDR3 extends over 16 amino acids. From germline, CDR1 is LGHNT and CDR2 FRNRAP. V was cut by 0 bases and J by 1 base, with 12 bases left in between. CDR3 residues: CASGLVRGESNTEAFF. CDR3 sequence (DNA): TGTGCTAGTGGTTTGGTACGGGGAGAATCGAACACTGAAGCTTTCTTT.

The chain recombines TRBV18 with TRBJ1-1; a weak D match, TRBD1 (5 bases). Trimming took 4 bases from V and 4 from J, leaving 13 bases between them. Germline CDR1 is KGHSH and CDR2 is LQKENI. The CDR3 extends over 14 amino acids. The CDR3 coding sequence is TGTGCCAGCTCACGCGTCGGGGGGGGCACTGAAGCTTTCTTT. Translating it yields CASSRVGGGTEAFF. The full variable domain, in which reference TRBV18 and TRBJ1-1 provide the parts outside the CDR3, is NAGVMQNPRHLVRRRGQEARLRCSPMKGHSHVYWYRQLPEEGLKFMVYLQKENIIDESGMPKERFSAEFPKEGPSILRIQQVVRGDSAAYFCASSRVGGGTEAFFGQGTRLTVV.